This T cell receptor (beta chain) derives from a study of blood T cell repertoires in COVID-19. Overall study: T cells, B-cell-depleted T cells, or PBMCs supplied cDNA or gDNA.

Germline loops: CDR1 GTSNPN, CDR2 SVGIG (reference sequence). This CDR3 has 17 amino acids. V gave up 5 bases and J gave up 5 bases; unmatched junction bases: 16. Original processing methods: Amplification from reference gene primers served as the basis for estimated nucleated cell counts. Repertoires were generated with immunoSEQ multiplex PCR, while TCRdb's copy carries only in-frame clones and drops some. V, J and clone size derive from that table, while D and trimming were established from the DNA sequence. This repertoire shows about 200,000 clones, about 90% found once; its top ten account for approximately 1.5%.

The sequence was collected from a man between 18 and 35 years old with active or convalescent COVID-19. The sequencing sample was made of peripheral blood. V gene TRBV30 combines with J gene TRBJ1-4; TRBD1 agrees at 8 bases. The CDR3 DNA sequence: TGTGCCTGGGGCGGGGACAGGACAGGACGGAGGAATGAAAAACTGTTTTTT. Translation gives CAWGGDRTGRRNEKLFF.